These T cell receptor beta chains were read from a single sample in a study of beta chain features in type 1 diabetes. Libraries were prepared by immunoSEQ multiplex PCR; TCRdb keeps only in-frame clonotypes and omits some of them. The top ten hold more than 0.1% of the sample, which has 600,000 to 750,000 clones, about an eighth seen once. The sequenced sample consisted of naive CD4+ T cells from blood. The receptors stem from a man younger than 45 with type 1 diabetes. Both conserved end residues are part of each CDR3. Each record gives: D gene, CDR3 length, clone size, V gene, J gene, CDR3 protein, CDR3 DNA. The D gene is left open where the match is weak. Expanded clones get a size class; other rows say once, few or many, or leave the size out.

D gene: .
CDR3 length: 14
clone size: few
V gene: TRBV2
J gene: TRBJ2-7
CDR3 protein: CASSARTATGEQYF
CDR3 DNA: TGTGCCAGCAGTGCTAGGACAGCGACTGGCGAGCAGTACTTC

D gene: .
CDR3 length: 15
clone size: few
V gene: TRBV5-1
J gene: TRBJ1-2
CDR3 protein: CASSLDDRTNYGYTF
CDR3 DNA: TGCGCCAGCAGCTTGGACGATAGGACTAACTATGGCTACACCTTC

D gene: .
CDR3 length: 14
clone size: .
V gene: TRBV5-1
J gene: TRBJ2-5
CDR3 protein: CASRMTTTQETQYF
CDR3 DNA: TGCGCCAGCAGGATGACTACAACCCAAGAGACCCAGTACTTC

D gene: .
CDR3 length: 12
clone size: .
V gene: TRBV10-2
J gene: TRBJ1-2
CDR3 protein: CASSDNRGGYTF
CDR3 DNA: TGCGCCAGCAGTGATAATCGGGGTGGCTACACCTTC

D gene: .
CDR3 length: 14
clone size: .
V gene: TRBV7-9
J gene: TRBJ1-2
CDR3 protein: CASSLEAVGDGYTF
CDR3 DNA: TGTGCCAGCAGCTTAGAGGCAGTAGGGGATGGCTACACCTTC

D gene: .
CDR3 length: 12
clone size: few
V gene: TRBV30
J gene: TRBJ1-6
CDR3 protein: CAWSEQAPTLHF
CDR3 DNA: TGTGCCTGGAGTGAACAGGCCCCAACCCTCCACTTT

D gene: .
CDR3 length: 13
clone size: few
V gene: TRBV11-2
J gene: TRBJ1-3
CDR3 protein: CASSPISGNTIYF
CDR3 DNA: TGTGCCAGCAGCCCTATCTCTGGAAACACCATATATTTT

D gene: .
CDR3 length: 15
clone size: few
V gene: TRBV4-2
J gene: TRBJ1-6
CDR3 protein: CASSQDGLGQSPLHF
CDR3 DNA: TGTGCCAGCAGCCAAGATGGGCTCGGGCAGTCACCCCTCCACTTT

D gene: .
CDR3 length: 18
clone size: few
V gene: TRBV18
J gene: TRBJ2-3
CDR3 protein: CASSRRSNTGYGTDTQYF
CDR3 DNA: TGTGCCAGCTCACGGCGTTCTAATACAGGGTACGGCACAGATACGCAGTATTTT

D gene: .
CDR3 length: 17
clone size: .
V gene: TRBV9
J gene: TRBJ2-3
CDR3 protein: CASSVGGTMGHTDTQYF
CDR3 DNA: TGTGCCAGCAGCGTAGGAGGAACGATGGGCCACACAGATACGCAGTATTTT

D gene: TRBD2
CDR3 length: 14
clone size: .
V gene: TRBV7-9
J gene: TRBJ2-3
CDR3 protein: CASSPTSGQDTQYF
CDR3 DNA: TGTGCCAGCAGCCCGACTAGCGGACAAGATACGCAGTATTTT

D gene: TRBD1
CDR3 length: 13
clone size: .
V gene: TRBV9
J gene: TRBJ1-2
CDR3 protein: CASSRGQSYGYTF
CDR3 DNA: TGTGCCAGCAGCCGGGGACAGTCCTATGGCTACACCTTC

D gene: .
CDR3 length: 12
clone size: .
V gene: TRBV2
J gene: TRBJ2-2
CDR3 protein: CASTPRDGELFF
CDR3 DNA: TGTGCCAGCACCCCCCGGGACGGGGAGCTGTTTTTT

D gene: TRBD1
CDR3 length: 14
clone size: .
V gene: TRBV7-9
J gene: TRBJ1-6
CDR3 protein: CASSLGQPNSPLHF
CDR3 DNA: TGTGCCAGCAGCTTGGGACAGCCTAATTCACCCCTCCACTTT